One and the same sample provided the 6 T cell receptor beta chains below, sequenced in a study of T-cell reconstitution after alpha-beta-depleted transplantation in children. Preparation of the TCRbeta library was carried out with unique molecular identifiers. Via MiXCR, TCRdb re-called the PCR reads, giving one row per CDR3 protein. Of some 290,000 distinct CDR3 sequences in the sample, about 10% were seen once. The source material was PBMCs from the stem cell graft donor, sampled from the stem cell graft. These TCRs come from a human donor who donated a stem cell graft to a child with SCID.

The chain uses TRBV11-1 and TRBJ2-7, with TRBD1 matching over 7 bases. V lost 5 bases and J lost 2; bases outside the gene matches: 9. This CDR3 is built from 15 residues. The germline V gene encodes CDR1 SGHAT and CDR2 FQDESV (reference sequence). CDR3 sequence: CASSETGQATYEQYF. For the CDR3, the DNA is TGTGCCAGCAGCGAGACAGGACAGGCTACCTACGAGCAGTACTTC.

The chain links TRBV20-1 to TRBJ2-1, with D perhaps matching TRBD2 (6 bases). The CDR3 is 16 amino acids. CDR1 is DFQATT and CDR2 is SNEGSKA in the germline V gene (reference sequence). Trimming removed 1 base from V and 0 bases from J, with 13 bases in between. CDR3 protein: CSARVTSSASYNEQFF. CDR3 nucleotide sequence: TGCAGTGCTAGAGTCACCTCTAGCGCCTCCTACAATGAGCAGTTCTTC.

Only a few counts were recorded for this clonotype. The CDR3, as DNA: TGCAGTGCTAGAGGCGGGGGACAGGACTACAATGAGCAGTTCTTC. Translated, it gives CSARGGGQDYNEQFF. The rearrangement links TRBV20-1 to TRBJ2-1; possibly TRBD1 for D (8 bases). V lost 1 base to trimming and J lost 3 bases, with 13 bases between them. The CDR3 runs 15 residues. CDR1 and CDR2 (germline): DFQATT, SNEGSKA (reference sequence).

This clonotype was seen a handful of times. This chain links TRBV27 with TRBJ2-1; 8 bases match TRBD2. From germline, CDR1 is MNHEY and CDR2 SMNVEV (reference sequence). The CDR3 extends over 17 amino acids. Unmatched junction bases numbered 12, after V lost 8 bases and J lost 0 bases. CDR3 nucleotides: TGTGCCAGCGCAGCGGGGGTGTGGGTTAGCTCCTACAATGAGCAGTTCTTC. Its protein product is CASAAGVWVSSYNEQFF.

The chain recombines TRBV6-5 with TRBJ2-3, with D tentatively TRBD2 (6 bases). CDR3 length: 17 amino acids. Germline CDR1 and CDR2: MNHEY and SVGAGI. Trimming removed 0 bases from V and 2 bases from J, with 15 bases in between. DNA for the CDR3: TGTGCCAGCAGTTACTCACCTAGCGAGTTCTCCACAGATACGCAGTATTTT. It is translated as CASSYSPSEFSTDTQYF.

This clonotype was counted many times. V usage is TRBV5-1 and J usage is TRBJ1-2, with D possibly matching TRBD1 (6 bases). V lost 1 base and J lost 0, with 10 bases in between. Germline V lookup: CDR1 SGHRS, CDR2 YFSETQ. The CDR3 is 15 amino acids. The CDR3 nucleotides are TGCGCCAGCAGCTTGCGACAGGACGCTAACTATGGCTACACCTTC. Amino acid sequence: CASSLRQDANYGYTF.